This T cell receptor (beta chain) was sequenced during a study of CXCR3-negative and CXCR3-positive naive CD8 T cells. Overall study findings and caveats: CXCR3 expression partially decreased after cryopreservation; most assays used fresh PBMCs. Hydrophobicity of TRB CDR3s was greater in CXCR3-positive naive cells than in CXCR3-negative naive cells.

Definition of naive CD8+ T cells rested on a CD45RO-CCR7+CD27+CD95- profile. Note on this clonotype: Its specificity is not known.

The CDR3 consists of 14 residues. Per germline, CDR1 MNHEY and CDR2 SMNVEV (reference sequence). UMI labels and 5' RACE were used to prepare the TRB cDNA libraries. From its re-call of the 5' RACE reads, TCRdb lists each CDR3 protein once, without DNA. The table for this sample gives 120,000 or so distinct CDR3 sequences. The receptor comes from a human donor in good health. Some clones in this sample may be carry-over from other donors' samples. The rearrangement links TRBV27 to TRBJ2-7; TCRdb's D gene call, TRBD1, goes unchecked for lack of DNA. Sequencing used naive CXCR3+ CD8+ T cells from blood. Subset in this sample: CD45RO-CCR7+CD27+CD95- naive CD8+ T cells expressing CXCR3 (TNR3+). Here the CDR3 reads CASSIQTGSYEQYF.